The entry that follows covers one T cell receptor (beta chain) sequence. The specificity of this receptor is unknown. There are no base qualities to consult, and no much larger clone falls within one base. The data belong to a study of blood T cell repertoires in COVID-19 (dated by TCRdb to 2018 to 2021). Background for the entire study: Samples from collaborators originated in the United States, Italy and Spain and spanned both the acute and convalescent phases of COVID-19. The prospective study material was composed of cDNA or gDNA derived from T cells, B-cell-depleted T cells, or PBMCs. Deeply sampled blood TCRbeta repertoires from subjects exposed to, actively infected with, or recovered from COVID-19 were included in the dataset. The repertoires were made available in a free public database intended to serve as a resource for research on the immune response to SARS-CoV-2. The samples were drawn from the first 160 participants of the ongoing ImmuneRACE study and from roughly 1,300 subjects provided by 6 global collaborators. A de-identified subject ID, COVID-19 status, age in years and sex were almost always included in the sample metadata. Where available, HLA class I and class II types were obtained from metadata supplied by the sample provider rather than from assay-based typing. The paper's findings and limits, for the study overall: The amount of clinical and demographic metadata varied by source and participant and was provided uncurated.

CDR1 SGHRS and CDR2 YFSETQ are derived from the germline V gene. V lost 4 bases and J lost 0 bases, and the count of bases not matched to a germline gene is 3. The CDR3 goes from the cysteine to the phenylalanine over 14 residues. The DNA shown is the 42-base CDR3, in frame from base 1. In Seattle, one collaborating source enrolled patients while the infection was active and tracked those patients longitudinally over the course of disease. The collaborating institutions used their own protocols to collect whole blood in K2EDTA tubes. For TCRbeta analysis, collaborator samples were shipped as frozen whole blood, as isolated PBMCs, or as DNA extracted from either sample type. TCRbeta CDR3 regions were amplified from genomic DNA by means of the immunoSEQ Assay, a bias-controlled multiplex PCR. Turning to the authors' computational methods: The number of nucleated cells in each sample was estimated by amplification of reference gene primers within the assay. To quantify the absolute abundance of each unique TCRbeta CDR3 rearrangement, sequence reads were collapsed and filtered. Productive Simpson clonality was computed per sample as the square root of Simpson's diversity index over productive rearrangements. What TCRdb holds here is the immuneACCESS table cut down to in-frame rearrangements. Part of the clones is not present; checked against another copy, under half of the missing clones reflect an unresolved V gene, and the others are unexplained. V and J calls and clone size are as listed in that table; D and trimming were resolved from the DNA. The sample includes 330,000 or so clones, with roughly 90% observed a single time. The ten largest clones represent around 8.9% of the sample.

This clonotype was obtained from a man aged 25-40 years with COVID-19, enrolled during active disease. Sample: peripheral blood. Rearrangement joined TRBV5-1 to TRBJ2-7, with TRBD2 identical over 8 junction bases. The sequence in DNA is TGCGCCAGCAGCCCGAGCGGGAGCTCCTACGAGCAGTACTTC. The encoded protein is CASSPSGSSYEQYF.